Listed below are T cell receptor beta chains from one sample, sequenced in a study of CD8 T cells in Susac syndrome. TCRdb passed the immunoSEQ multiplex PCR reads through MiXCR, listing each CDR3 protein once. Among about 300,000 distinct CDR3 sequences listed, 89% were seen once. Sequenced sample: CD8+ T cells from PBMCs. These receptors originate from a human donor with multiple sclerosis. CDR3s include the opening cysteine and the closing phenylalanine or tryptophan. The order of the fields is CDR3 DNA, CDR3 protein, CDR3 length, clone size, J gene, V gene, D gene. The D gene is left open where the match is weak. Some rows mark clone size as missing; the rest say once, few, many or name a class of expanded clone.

TGCAGCGTGACCTCAGACCGAGGGGGCCGCACAGATACGCAGTATTTT | CSVTSDRGGRTDTQYF | 16 | . | TRBJ2-3 | TRBV29-1 | TRBD1
TGCGCCAGCAGCCACGGACAGGGTAGGACTGAAGCTTTCTTT | CASSHGQGRTEAFF | 14 | . | TRBJ1-1 | TRBV4-1 | TRBD1
TGTGCCAGCAGCTCTTTCTGGGGGGAGGGCACAGATACGCAGTATTTT | CASSSFWGEGTDTQYF | 16 | . | TRBJ2-3 | TRBV27 | .
TGTGCCAGCAGCCCCTTCGCCGGGGGAACAGATACGCAGTATTTT | CASSPFAGGTDTQYF | 15 | . | TRBJ2-3 | TRBV6-2/TRBV6-3 | .
TGTGCCAGCAGTTTAGTCAGGGTTGAGAAGACCCAGTACTTC | CASSLVRVEKTQYF | 14 | . | TRBJ2-5 | TRBV12-3/TRBV12-4 | .
TGTGCCAGCAGTGAAGAGGACGGCAGCTCCTACGAGCAGTACTTC | CASSEEDGSSYEQYF | 15 | few | TRBJ2-7 | TRBV6-1 | .
TGTGCCAGCAGTTTTTGGGGGGGGACCTACGAGCAGTACTTC | CASSFWGGTYEQYF | 14 | few | TRBJ2-7 | TRBV12-3/TRBV12-4 | TRBD2
TGCAGTGCTAGGTTACCTAGTGATTTCTATGGCTACACCTTC | CSARLPSDFYGYTF | 14 | . | TRBJ1-2 | TRBV20-1 | .
TGTGCCAGCAGTGTCGCCTTCGGGGTTAACTATGGCTACACCTTC | CASSVAFGVNYGYTF | 15 | . | TRBJ1-2 | TRBV2 | .
TGTGCCAGCAGCTCCCCGGACAGGGGGGAAACTGAAGCTTTCTTT | CASSSPDRGETEAFF | 15 | . | TRBJ1-1 | TRBV7-2 | TRBD1
TGTGCCAGCAGGGGGCCCTTGGACACCGGGGAGCTGTTTTTT | CASRGPLDTGELFF | 14 | . | TRBJ2-2 | TRBV6-1 | .
TGTGCCAGCAGCCCCTCCCCGGGGGGGCCTAACGAGCAGTACTTC | CASSPSPGGPNEQYF | 15 | once | TRBJ2-7 | TRBV9 | TRBD2
TGTGCCACCAGTGATCGCGGGCCCTACAATGAGCAGTTCTTC | CATSDRGPYNEQFF | 14 | . | TRBJ2-1 | TRBV24-1 | .
TGTGCCAGCAGCCATGGGAGTGCAACTAATGAAAAACTGTTTTTT | CASSHGSATNEKLFF | 15 | . | TRBJ1-4 | TRBV5-8 | .
TGTGCCAGCAGCGTAGAAATGGGCAGGGGGCTTCAAGAGACCCAGTACTTC | CASSVEMGRGLQETQYF | 17 | . | TRBJ2-5 | TRBV9 | TRBD1
TGTGCCAGTAGTATCGCCGCAGGGGGCAACGAGCAGTACTTC | CASSIAAGGNEQYF | 14 | . | TRBJ2-7 | TRBV19 | TRBD1
TGTGCCAGCACCCCGGAGGGGGCCGTCACAGATACGCAGTATTTT | CASTPEGAVTDTQYF | 15 | once | TRBJ2-3 | TRBV6-2/TRBV6-3 | .
TGTGCCAGCAGCTCCGGACAGGGGGATTCACCCCTCCACTTT | CASSSGQGDSPLHF | 14 | few | TRBJ1-6 | TRBV7-9 | TRBD1
TGCGCCAGTGCTTTGGACGGCTCCTCTGGAAACACCATATATTTT | CASALDGSSGNTIYF | 15 | few | TRBJ1-3 | TRBV4-1 | .
TGCGCCAGCAGCCAAGAAGGGACAGGGAAATACTACAATGAGCAGTTCTTC | CASSQEGTGKYYNEQFF | 17 | . | TRBJ2-1 | TRBV4-3 | TRBD1
TGTGCCAGCAGTTTCGGACTAGCGGGAGGGCCGGTTTACAATGAGCAGTTCTTC | CASSFGLAGGPVYNEQFF | 18 | once | TRBJ2-1 | TRBV5-5 | TRBD2
TGCGCCAGCAGCCACCTTCAGACCTCGAACACTGAAGCTTTCTTT | CASSHLQTSNTEAFF | 15 | once | TRBJ1-1 | TRBV4-1 | .
TGTGCCTGGAACCGCGGGGCAGGGGACAATCAGCCCCAGCATTTT | CAWNRGAGDNQPQHF | 15 | once | TRBJ1-5 | TRBV30 | .
TGTGCCAGCAGCTACGGAGGGGGCAGCTACAATGAGCAGTTCTTC | CASSYGGGSYNEQFF | 15 | . | TRBJ2-1 | TRBV6-2/TRBV6-3 | .
TGTGCCAGCAGCTTTCCCTCGGGGAGCCTGAGCACAGATACGCAGTATTTT | CASSFPSGSLSTDTQYF | 17 | . | TRBJ2-3 | TRBV11-1 | .
TGTGCCAGCAGTGAAGATAGGCGGGACGGCAATGAGCAGTTCTTC | CASSEDRRDGNEQFF | 15 | . | TRBJ2-1 | TRBV6-1 | .
TGTGCCAGCAGTTTGGGAAATTATGAGCAGTTCTTC | CASSLGNYEQFF | 12 | . | TRBJ2-1 | TRBV12-3/TRBV12-4 | .
TGTGCCAGCAGTTCTTATAACGGGGGCTACACCTTC | CASSSYNGGYTF | 12 | . | TRBJ1-2 | TRBV28 | .
TGTGCCAGCAGCGTAGGGACTAGCTACAATGAGCAGTTCTTC | CASSVGTSYNEQFF | 14 | . | TRBJ2-1 | TRBV9 | TRBD2
TGTGCCAGCAGCTTAACTGGACCCTCTGGGGCCAACGTCCTGACTTTC | CASSLTGPSGANVLTF | 16 | . | TRBJ2-6 | TRBV11-2 | .
TGTGCCAGCAGTTTAGGGGTACGGGGGGGCAGTTACGAGCAGTACTTC | CASSLGVRGGSYEQYF | 16 | . | TRBJ2-7 | TRBV27 | TRBD2